These 28 T cell receptor beta chains share one sample of origin, sequenced in a study of shared clonotypes between healthy human individuals. Assay: immunoSEQ multiplex PCR; the TCRdb copy retains only in-frame clones and omits some. The sample yields about 670,000 clones, more than 70% seen once. The sample was memory CD4+ T cells sorted from blood. Subset given: CD45RA-negative fraction. These TCRs come from a woman in her 30s in good health.

The chain recombines TRBV5-1 with TRBJ2-3; D ambiguous. The CDR3 spans 14 residues. Germline lookup yields CDR1 SGHRS and CDR2 YFSETQ. V lost 4 bases and J 2 bases, leaving 11 bases between the germline ends. CDR3 loop: CASSDGPLTDTQYF. The CDR3 nucleotides are TGCGCCAGCAGCGACGGGCCTCTCACAGATACGCAGTATTTT.

The chain couples TRBV5-1 to TRBJ2-1, with TRBD2 identical over 9 bases. The CDR3 runs 16 residues. Germline values: CDR1 SGHRS, CDR2 YFSETQ. V gave up 1 base and J gave up 4 bases; unmatched junction bases: 6. The CDR3 bases are TGCGCCAGCAGCTTGCGGCTAGCGGGGCCTTACAATGAGCAGTTCTTC. Translation: CASSLRLAGPYNEQFF.

This clone showed up many times. CDR3: CASSNRGSNEQFF. CDR3 nucleotide sequence: TGTGCCAGCAGTAATCGGGGAAGTAATGAGCAGTTCTTC. The chain links TRBV28 to TRBJ2-1, with a possible D match to TRBD2 (5 bases). CDR3 length: 13 amino acids. Germline CDR1 reads MDHEN; CDR2 reads SYDVKM. V lost 5 bases, J lost 7 bases, and 12 bases lay in between.

The sample holds a few counts of this clone. V is TRBV7-8 and J is TRBJ2-7, with 8 bases that match TRBD1. Germline V gives CDR1 SGHVS, CDR2 FQNEAQ. This CDR3 region has 18 residues. J lost 4 bases, V lost 5 bases, and 19 bases had no gene match. Written as DNA, the CDR3 is TGTGCCAGCAGCCTACTAGGGGACGCAGGGGGCTTGTTTTACGAGCAGTACTTC. This sequence encodes CASSLLGDAGGLFYEQYF.

The chain combines TRBV25-1 with TRBJ2-7, with TRBD1 matching over 7 bases. Germline CDR1 MGHDK, CDR2 SYGVNS. The J segment lost 4 bases and the V segment lost 4 bases, leaving 4 bases of the junction unmatched. The CDR3 contains 13 residues. This CDR3 reads CASSVNRGYEQYF. CDR3 nucleotides: TGTGCCAGCAGTGTAAACAGGGGATACGAGCAGTACTTC.

A note on this clone: Other DNA sequences within the sample encode an identical CDR3. Here the CDR3 DNA reads TGTGCCAGCAGCTTAGGGGGACAGGTTGCCGAGCAGTACTTC. Protein product: CASSLGGQVAEQYF. The chain couples TRBV7-9 to TRBJ2-7, with 8 bases identical to TRBD1. Germline CDR1 is SEHNR and CDR2 is FQNEAQ (reference sequence). The CDR3 runs 14 residues. The J segment lost 6 bases and the V segment lost 1 base, leaving 5 bases of the junction unmatched.

This clone has a count of ten or more. V usage is TRBV7-9 and J usage is TRBJ2-1; D gene uncertain. CDR1 and CDR2 from the germline V gene are SEHNR and FQNEAQ (reference sequence). This CDR3 spans 16 amino acids. With 0 bases removed from V and 5 bases from J, the gap between germline ends came to 14 bases. As DNA, the CDR3 is TGTGCCAGCAGCTTAGCGCCGGAGTCTGAACACAATGAGCAGTTCTTC. Protein sequence: CASSLAPESEHNEQFF.

The chain joins TRBV11-2 to TRBJ2-1; the D is unclear. The CDR3 loop spans 12 amino acids. The germline V gene encodes CDR1 SGHAT and CDR2 FQNNGV. V lost 5 bases and J lost 5, with 7 bases in between. The DNA of the CDR3 is TGTGCCAGCAGCCAATTCCACAATGAGCAGTTCTTC. This translates into CASSQFHNEQFF.

V and J are TRBV5-1 and TRBJ2-7, with 7 bases matching TRBD2. The CDR3 covers 16 residues. Trimming removed 4 bases from V and 5 bases from J; junction bases left unmatched: 15. In germline, CDR1 is SGHRS, CDR2 YFSETQ. DNA of the CDR3: TGCGCCAGCAGCCTTCGTATAGCGGGCGCGAGGAACGAGCAGTACTTC. Protein: CASSLRIAGARNEQYF. Based on the CDR3 plus reference TRBV5-1 and TRBJ2-7, the full variable domain is KAGVTQTPRYLIKTRGQQVTLSCSPISGHRSVSWYQQTPGQGLQFLFEYFSETQRNKGNFPGRFSGRQFSNSRSEMNVSTLELGDSALYLCASSLRIAGARNEQYFGPGTRLTVT.

This chain connects TRBV28 to TRBJ2-7, with 7 bases fitting TRBD2. V shed 2 bases and J 2 bases; nucleotides not matched to a gene: 3. Germline V gene sequence: CDR1 MDHEN, CDR2 SYDVKM. The CDR3 length is 14 residues. The CDR3 DNA follows: TGTGCCAGCAGTTTAGCGGGGGATACCTACGAGCAGTACTTC. Protein sequence: CASSLAGDTYEQYF.

The chain combines TRBV5-4 with TRBJ2-2, with D perhaps TRBD2 (5 bases). V shed 3 bases and J shed 7 bases, with 19 bases lying between them. CDR3 size: 16 residues. Germline V gives CDR1 SGHNT, CDR2 YYREEE (reference sequence). Here the CDR3 reads CASSSDPGTGGGELFF. The CDR3, as DNA: TGTGCCAGCAGCTCCGACCCGGGAACGGGTGGCGGGGAGCTGTTTTTT. Looking up the rest from reference TRBV5-4 and TRBJ2-2 gives the full variable domain: ETGVTQSPTHLIKTRGQQVTLRCSSQSGHNTVSWYQQALGQGPQFIFQYYREEENGRGNFPPRFSGLQFPNYSSELNVNALELDDSALYLCASSSDPGTGGGELFFGEGSRLTVL.

The CDR3 DNA is TGCGCCAGCAGCCAAGATCGGTCCACTGCGGGAGGGCCCGTAGAGACCCAGTACTTC. Protein: CASSQDRSTAGGPVETQYF. The genes are TRBV4-1 and TRBJ2-5; TRBD2 matches 9 bases. Germline V gene lookup returns CDR1 MGHRA and CDR2 YSYEKL. The ends lost 0 bases at V and 4 bases at J; junction bases unmatched: 15. The CDR3 extends over 19 amino acids.

This clone was found a few times. This chain's CDR3 is CASSGQYRADTQYF. The CDR3 bases are TGTGCCAGCAGCGGACAATACAGGGCAGATACGCAGTATTTT. This chain joins TRBV9 and TRBJ2-3; weak D call: TRBD1 (6 bases). V dropped 3 bases and J dropped 4 bases, with 12 bases sitting between them. Germline CDR1 and CDR2: SGDLS and YYNGEE. This CDR3 has 14 residues.

The J gene is TRBJ1-2, the V gene TRBV19; 11 bases map to TRBD1. The V gene's germline CDR1 is LNHDA and CDR2 SQIVND (reference sequence). CDR3 length equals 17 residues. V was clipped by 1 base and J by 3 bases; unmatched bases: 7. The CDR3: CASSIVGQGAIDYGYTF. Written as DNA, the CDR3 is TGTGCCAGTAGTATAGTCGGACAGGGGGCTATAGACTATGGCTACACCTTC. Full variable domain (missing parts from reference TRBV19 and TRBJ1-2): DGGITQSPKYLFRKEGQNVTLSCEQNLNHDAMYWYRQDPGQGLRLIYYSQIVNDFQKGDIAEGYSVSREKKESFPLTVTSAQKNPTAFYLCASSIVGQGAIDYGYTFGSGTRLTVV.

The chain is built from TRBV19 and TRBJ2-6; 9 bases fit TRBD1. Per the germline V gene, CDR1 is LNHDA and CDR2 is SQIVND (reference sequence). This CDR3 contains 17 residues. Unmatched junction bases numbered 9, after V lost 6 bases and J lost 3 bases. This CDR3 is CASSPGTGRFGANVLTF. CDR3 DNA: TGTGCCAGTAGCCCCGGGACAGGGAGGTTTGGGGCCAACGTCCTGACTTTC.

The chain uses TRBV5-4 and TRBJ2-2; a weak D match, TRBD2 (7 bases). Germline-derived CDR1 and CDR2 are SGHNT and YYREEE (reference sequence). V was shortened by 3 bases and J by 6 bases, with 18 bases between the two germline ends. CDR3 size: 16 residues. CDR3 DNA: TGTGCCAGCAGCTCCACCACTAGGGGGGGGGCCGGGGAGCTGTTTTTT. It translates to CASSSTTRGGAGELFF. The entire variable domain, with the rest obtained from reference TRBV5-4 and TRBJ2-2, is as follows: ETGVTQSPTHLIKTRGQQVTLRCSSQSGHNTVSWYQQALGQGPQFIFQYYREEENGRGNFPPRFSGLQFPNYSSELNVNALELDDSALYLCASSSTTRGGAGELFFGEGSRLTVL.

This chain uses TRBV28 with TRBJ2-1; no reliable D call. V shed 6 bases and J shed 0 bases, with 12 bases lying between them. CDR3 length: 15 residues. CDR1 and CDR2 (germline): MDHEN, SYDVKM. For the CDR3, the DNA is TGTGCCAGCAGCTCGACCCGTAGCTCCTACAATGAGCAGTTCTTC. It translates to CASSSTRSSYNEQFF.

The chain uses TRBV15 and TRBJ1-5; 8 bases agree with TRBD1. Germline V gene data show CDR1 as LNHNV and CDR2 as YYDKDF (reference sequence). V was clipped by 1 base and J by 2 bases; unmatched bases: 4. The CDR3 has 16 amino acids. The CDR3 is CATSRAAGGGNQPQHF. The CDR3 DNA sequence: TGTGCCACCAGCAGAGCGGCAGGGGGCGGCAATCAGCCCCAGCATTTT. Full variable domain (rest looked up from reference TRBV15 and TRBJ1-5): DAMVIQNPRYQVTQFGKPVTLSCSQTLNHNVMYWYQQKSSQAPKLLFHYYDKDFNNEADTPDNFQSRRPNTSFCFLDIRSPGLGDTAMYLCATSRAAGGGNQPQHFGDGTRLSIL.

The rearrangement links TRBV28 to TRBJ1-1; weak D call: TRBD1 (5 bases). The V end was cut by 7 bases, the J end by 0 bases, with 15 bases between. Germline V gene lookup returns CDR1 MDHEN and CDR2 SYDVKM. There are 15 residues in the CDR3. As DNA, the CDR3 is TGTGCCAGCACTGAAACGGGACTCATGAACACTGAAGCTTTCTTT. Protein sequence: CASTETGLMNTEAFF.

V is TRBV27 and J is TRBJ2-7; D is uncertain. The germline V gene has CDR1 MNHEY and CDR2 SMNVEV (reference sequence). V was cut by 0 bases and J by 7 bases, with 16 bases left in between. This CDR3 spans 15 amino acids. CDR3 protein: CASSLSGSLVIEQYF. CDR3 sequence (DNA): TGTGCCAGCAGTTTATCCGGGTCGCTTGTGATTGAGCAGTACTTC.

The CDR3 protein is CASSSGPGANVLTF. The CDR3 DNA follows: TGTGCCAGCAGCTCAGGGCCTGGGGCCAACGTCCTGACTTTC. The chain employs TRBV7-8 and TRBJ2-6; a weak D match, TRBD1 (5 bases). This CDR3 contains 14 residues. Trimming shortened V by 4 bases and J by 2 bases, and 6 bases separated the two germline ends. CDR1 SGHVS and CDR2 FQNEAQ come from the germline V gene. Full variable domain (remainder filled in from reference TRBV7-8 and TRBJ2-6): GAGVSQSPRYKVAKRGQDVALRCDPISGHVSLFWYQQALGQGPEFLTYFQNEAQLDKSGLPSDRFFAERPEGSVSTLKIQRTQQEDSAVYLCASSSGPGANVLTFGAGSRLTVL.

The chain employs TRBV12-5 and TRBJ2-1, with a tentative D call TRBD2 (6 bases). The CDR3 is 16 amino acids. Germline CDR1 reads LGHNT; CDR2 reads FRNRAP. Trimming stripped 4 bases from V and 2 bases from J, with 15 bases between. The CDR3 nucleotides are TGTGCTAGTGGTTCCGGGGGAACGGTGACCTACAATGAGCAGTTCTTC. It specifies CASGSGGTVTYNEQFF.

The genes are TRBV9 and TRBJ2-2; no clear D. Trimming removed 2 bases from V and 6 bases from J, with 8 bases in between. The CDR3 contains 13 residues. Germline lookup yields CDR1 SGDLS and CDR2 YYNGEE. For the CDR3, the DNA is TGTGCCAGCAGCGTTCAGTGGGCCGGGGAGCTGTTTTTT. This encodes CASSVQWAGELFF.

This sequence joins TRBV10-1 and TRBJ2-2, with D perhaps assigned TRBD1 or TRBD2 (5 bases each). V dropped 7 bases and J dropped 6 bases, with 12 bases sitting between them. Looked up from germline, CDR1 is WNHNN and CDR2 is SYGVQD (reference sequence). This CDR3 is 13 amino acids long. The CDR3 spells CASMSEGSGELFF. The CDR3 region has the DNA TGCGCCAGCATGTCCGAGGGGTCCGGGGAGCTGTTTTTT.

The chain uses TRBV7-6 and TRBJ2-5, with TRBD1 as a possible D gene (6 bases). V gave up 4 bases and J gave up 3 bases, with 18 bases separating them. CDR1 is SGHVS and CDR2 is FNYEAQ in the germline V gene. CDR3 length: 16 residues. The DNA for the CDR3 is TGTGCCAGCAGCTCATCCCCCACTACAGGGAAAGAGACCCAGTACTTC. Protein sequence: CASSSSPTTGKETQYF. The full variable domain, completed using reference TRBV7-6 and TRBJ2-5, is GAGVSQSPRYKVTKRGQDVALRCDPISGHVSLYWYRQALGQGPEFLTYFNYEAQQDKSGLPNDRFSAERPEGSISTLTIQRTEQRDSAMYRCASSSSPTTGKETQYFGPGTRLLVL.

This clone came up a few times. The chain's CDR3 is CASSGASFNEKLFF. CDR3 nucleotide sequence: TGTGCCAGCAGTGGGGCGAGTTTTAATGAAAAACTGTTTTTT. The V call is TRBV2, the J call TRBJ1-4; D unresolved. Germline V CDR1 and CDR2: SNHLY, FYNNEI. V lost 4 bases and J lost 4, with 10 bases in between. This CDR3 spans 14 amino acids.

This clone has a single count. The V call is TRBV7-9, the J call TRBJ1-3, with TRBD1 as a possible D gene (6 bases). CDR3 length: 16 residues. Trimming cost V 2 bases and J 1 base, with 12 bases left between them. In germline, CDR1 is SEHNR, CDR2 FQNEAQ (reference sequence). CDR3 in DNA: TGTGCCAGCAGCTTACAAGGGGGAGTTTCTGGAAACACCATATATTTT. Its protein product is CASSLQGGVSGNTIYF.

Written as DNA, the CDR3 is TGTGCCAGCAGCTCCCATGGGGGGGTTGGAAACACCATATATTTT. It encodes CASSSHGGVGNTIYF. This rearrangement joins TRBV7-9 to TRBJ1-3; possibly TRBD1 for D (5 bases). The CDR3 sequence is 15 residues long. V dropped 4 bases and J dropped 3 bases, with 13 bases sitting between them. The V gene's germline CDR1 is SEHNR and CDR2 FQNEAQ (reference sequence).